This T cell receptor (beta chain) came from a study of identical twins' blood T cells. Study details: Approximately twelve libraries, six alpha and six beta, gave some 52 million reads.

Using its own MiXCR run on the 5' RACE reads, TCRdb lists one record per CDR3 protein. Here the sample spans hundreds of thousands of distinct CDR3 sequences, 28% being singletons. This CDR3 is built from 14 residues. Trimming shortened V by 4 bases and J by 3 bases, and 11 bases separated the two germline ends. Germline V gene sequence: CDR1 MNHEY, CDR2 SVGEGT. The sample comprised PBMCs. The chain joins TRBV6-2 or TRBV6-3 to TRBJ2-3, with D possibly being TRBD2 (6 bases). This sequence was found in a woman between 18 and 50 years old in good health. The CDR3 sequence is CASSSMGGTDTQYF. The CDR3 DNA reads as TGTGCCAGCAGTTCCATGGGAGGAACAGATACGCAGTATTTT.